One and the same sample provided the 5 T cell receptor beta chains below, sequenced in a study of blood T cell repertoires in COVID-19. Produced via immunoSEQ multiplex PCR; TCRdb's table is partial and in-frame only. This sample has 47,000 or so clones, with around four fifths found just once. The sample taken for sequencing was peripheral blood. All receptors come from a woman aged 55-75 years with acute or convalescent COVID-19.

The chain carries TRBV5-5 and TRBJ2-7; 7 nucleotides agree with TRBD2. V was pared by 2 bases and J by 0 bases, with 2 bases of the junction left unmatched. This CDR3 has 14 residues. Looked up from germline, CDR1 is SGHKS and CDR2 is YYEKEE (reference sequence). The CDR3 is CASSLAGSSYEQYF. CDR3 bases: TGTGCCAGCAGCTTAGCGGGGTCCTCCTACGAGCAGTACTTC.

CDR3 coding DNA: TGTGCCAGCAGTTCGCACTCCCCCCAAGAGACCCAGTACTTC. This codes for CASSSHSPQETQYF. This chain connects TRBV4-2 to TRBJ2-5, with D uncertain. V gave up 6 bases and J gave up 1 base, with 12 bases separating them. The CDR3 totals 14 residues. Germline V gives CDR1 LGHNA, CDR2 YNFKEQ.

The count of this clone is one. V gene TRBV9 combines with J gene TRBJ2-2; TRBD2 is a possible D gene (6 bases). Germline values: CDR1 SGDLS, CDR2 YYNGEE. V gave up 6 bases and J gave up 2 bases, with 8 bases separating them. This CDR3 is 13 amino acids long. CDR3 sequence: CASKEGNTGELFF. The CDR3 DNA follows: TGTGCCAGCAAGGAGGGAAACACCGGGGAGCTGTTTTTT.

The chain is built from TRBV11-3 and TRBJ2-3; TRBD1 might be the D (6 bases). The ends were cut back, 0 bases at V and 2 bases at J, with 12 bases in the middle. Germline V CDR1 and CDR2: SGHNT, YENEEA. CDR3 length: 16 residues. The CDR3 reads CASSLDWTVNTDTQYF. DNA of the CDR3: TGTGCCAGCAGCTTAGATTGGACAGTTAACACAGATACGCAGTATTTT.

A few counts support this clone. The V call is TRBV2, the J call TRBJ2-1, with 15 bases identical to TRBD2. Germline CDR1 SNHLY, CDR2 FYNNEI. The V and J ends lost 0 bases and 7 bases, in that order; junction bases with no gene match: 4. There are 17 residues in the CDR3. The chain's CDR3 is CASSEAGLAGGLNEQFF. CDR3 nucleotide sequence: TGTGCCAGCAGTGAAGCAGGACTAGCGGGAGGGCTAAATGAGCAGTTCTTC.